This entry describes one T cell receptor (beta chain). The assay was immunoSEQ multiplex PCR, and TCRdb's table has in-frame clones only and misses some. The profile shows approximately 31,000 clones, around 96% of them singletons. From germline, CDR1 is MNHEY and CDR2 SVGAGI. V was trimmed by 5 bases and J by 1 base, leaving 12 bases between them. This CDR3 has 15 residues. The data stem from a study of circulating and synovial CD4+ cells in juvenile arthritis. The J gene is TRBJ1-3, the V gene TRBV6-5; D unresolved. This TCR was recovered from a human donor with juvenile idiopathic arthritis. The specimen was CD4+ T cells from blood. As DNA, the CDR3 is TGTGCCAGCAGTCCTGTTAAAACTTCTGGAAACACCATATATTTT. Translated: CASSPVKTSGNTIYF.